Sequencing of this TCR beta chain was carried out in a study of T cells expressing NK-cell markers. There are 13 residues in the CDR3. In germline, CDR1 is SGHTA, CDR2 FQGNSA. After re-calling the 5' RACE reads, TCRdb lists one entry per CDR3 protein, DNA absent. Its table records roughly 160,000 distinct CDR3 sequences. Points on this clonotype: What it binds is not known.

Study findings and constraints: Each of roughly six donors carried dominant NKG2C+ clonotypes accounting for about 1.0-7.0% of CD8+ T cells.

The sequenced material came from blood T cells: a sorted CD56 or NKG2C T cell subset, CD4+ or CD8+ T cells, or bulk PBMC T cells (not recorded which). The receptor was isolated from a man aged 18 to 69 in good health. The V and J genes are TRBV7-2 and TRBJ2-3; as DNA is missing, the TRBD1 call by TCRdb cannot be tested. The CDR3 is CASNEGVKHTQYF.